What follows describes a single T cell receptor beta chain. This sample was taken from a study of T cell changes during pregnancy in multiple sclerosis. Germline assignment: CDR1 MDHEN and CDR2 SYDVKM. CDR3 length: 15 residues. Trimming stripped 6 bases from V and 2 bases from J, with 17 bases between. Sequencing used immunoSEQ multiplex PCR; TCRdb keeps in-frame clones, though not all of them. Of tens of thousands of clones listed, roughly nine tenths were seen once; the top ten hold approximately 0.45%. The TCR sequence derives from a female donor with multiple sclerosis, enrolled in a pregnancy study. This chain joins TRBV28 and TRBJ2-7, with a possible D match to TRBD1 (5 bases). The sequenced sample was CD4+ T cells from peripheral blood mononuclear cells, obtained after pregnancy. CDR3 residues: CASRGAEAGTYEQYF. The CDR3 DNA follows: TGTGCCAGCAGAGGGGCCGAGGCAGGGACCTACGAGCAGTACTTC.